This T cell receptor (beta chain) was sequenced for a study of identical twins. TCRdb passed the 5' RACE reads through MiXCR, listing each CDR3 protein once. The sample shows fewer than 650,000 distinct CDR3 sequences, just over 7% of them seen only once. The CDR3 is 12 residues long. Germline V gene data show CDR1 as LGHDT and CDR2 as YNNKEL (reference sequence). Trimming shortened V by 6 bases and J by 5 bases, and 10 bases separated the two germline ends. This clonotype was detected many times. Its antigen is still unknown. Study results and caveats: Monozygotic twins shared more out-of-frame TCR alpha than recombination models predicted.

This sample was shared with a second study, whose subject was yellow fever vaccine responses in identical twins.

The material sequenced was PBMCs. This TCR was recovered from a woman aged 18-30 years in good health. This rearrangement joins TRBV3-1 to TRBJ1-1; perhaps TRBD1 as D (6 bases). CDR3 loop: CASSRTGTEAFF. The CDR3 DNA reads TGTGCCAGCAGTCGAACAGGGACTGAAGCTTTCTTT.